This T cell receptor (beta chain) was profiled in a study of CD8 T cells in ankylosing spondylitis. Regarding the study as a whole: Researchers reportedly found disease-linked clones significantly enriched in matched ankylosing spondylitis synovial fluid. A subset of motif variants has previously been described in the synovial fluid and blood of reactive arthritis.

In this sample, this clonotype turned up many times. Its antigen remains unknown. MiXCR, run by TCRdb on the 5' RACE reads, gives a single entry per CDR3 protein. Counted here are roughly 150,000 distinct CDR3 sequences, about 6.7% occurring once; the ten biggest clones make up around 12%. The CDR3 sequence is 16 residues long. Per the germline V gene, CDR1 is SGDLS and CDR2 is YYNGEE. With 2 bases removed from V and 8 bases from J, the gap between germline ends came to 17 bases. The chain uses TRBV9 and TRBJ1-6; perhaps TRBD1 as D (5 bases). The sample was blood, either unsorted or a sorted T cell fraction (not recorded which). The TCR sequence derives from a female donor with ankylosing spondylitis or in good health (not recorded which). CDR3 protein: CASSVDSLGVDSPLHF. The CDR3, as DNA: TGTGCCAGCAGCGTTGATTCTTTGGGGGTAGATTCACCCCTCCACTTT. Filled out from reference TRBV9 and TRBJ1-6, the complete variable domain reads DSGVTQTPKHLITATGQRVTLRCSPRSGDLSVYWYQQSLDQGLQFLIQYYNGEERAKGNILERFSAQQFPDLHSELNLSSLELGDSALYFCASSVDSLGVDSPLHFGNGTRLTVT.